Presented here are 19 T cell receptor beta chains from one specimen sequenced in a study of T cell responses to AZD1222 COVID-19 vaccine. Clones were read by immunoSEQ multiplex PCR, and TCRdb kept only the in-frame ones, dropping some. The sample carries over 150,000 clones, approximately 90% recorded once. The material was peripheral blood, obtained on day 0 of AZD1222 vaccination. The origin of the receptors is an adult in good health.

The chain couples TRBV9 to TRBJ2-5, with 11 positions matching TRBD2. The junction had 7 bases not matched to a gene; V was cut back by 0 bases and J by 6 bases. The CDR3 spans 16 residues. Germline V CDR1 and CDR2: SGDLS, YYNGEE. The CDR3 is CASSVDPSGGLKTQYF. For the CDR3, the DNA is TGTGCCAGCAGCGTAGACCCTAGCGGGGGGTTAAAGACCCAGTACTTC.

CDR3 nucleotides: TGTGCCAGCAGCGTAGATTACAACACTGAAGCTTTCTTT. This encodes CASSVDYNTEAFF. The chain couples TRBV9 to TRBJ1-1; D not resolved. CDR3 length: 13 residues. Looked up from germline, CDR1 is SGDLS and CDR2 is YYNGEE. V gave up 0 bases and J gave up 2 bases, with 5 bases separating them.

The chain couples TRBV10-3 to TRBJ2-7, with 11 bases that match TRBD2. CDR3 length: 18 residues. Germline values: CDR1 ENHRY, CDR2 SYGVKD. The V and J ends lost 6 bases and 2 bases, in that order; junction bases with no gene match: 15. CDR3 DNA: TGTGCCATCAGCCTAACTAGCGGGGGAACTACGAGACCCTACGAGCAGTACTTC. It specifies CAISLTSGGTTRPYEQYF.

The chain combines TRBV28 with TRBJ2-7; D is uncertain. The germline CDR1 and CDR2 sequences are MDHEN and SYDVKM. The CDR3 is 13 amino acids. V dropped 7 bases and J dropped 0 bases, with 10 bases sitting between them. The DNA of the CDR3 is TGTGCCAGCACCGGTGGGGACTCCTACGAGCAGTACTTC. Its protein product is CASTGGDSYEQYF.

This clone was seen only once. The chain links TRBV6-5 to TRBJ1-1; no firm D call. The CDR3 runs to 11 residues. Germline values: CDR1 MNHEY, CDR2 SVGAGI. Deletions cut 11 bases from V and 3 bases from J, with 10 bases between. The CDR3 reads CALGSDTEAFF. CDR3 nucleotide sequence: TGTGCCCTCGGGAGCGACACTGAAGCTTTCTTT.

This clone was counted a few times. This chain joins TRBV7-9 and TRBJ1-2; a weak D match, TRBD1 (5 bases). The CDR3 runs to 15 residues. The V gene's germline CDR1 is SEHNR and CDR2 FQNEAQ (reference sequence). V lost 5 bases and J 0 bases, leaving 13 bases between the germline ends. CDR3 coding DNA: TGTGCCAGCAGCACGCCCAGGGAGGCTAACTATGGCTACACCTTC. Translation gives CASSTPREANYGYTF.

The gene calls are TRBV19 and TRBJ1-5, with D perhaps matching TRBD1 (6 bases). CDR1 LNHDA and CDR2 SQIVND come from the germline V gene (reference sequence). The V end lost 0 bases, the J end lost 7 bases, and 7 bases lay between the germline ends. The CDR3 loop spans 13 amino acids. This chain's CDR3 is CASSIDQGQPQHF. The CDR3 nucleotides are TGTGCCAGTAGTATAGATCAGGGGCAGCCCCAGCATTTT.

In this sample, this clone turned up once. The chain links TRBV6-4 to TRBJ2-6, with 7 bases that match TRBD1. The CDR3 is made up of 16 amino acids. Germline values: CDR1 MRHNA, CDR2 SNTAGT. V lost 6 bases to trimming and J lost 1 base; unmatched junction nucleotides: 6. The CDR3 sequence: CASSPGTVSGANVLTF. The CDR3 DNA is TGTGCCAGCAGCCCCGGGACAGTATCTGGGGCCAACGTCCTGACTTTC.

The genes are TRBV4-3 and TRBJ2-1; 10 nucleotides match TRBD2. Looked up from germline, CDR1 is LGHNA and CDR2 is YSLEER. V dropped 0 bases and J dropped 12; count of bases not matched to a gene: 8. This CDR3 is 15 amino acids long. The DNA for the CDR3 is TGCGCCAGCAGCCAAGACACAGCGGGGGGGCAAGGGCAGTTCTTC. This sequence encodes CASSQDTAGGQGQFF.

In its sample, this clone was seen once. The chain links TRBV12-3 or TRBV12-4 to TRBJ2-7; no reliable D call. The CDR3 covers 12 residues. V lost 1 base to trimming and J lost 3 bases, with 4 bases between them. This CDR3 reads CASSLEYYEQYF. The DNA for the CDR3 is TGTGCCAGCAGTTTAGAGTACTACGAGCAGTACTTC.

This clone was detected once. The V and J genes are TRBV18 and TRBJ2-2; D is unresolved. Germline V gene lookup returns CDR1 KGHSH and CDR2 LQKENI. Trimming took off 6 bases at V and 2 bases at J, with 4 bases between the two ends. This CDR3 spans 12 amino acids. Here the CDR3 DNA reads TGTGCCAGCTCCCCTAACACCGGGGAGCTGTTTTTT. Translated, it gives CASSPNTGELFF.

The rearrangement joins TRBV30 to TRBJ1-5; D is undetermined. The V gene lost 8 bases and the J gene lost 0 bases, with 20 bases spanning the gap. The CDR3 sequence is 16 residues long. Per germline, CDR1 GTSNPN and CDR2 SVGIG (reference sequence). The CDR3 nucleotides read TGTGCCGCATCCATGCCAACCTCTTTTAGCAATCAGCCCCAGCATTTT. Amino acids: CAASMPTSFSNQPQHF.

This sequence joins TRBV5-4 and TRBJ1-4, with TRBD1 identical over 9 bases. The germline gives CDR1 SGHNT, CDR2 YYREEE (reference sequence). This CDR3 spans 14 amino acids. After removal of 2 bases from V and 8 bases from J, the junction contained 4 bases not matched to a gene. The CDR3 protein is CASSLQGAGEKLFF. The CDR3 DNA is TGTGCCAGCAGCTTACAGGGGGCCGGGGAAAAACTGTTTTTT.

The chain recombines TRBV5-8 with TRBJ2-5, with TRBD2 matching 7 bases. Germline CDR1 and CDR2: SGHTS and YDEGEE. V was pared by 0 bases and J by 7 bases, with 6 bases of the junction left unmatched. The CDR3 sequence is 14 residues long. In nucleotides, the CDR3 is TGTGCCAGCAGCTTGGCGGGGGGTCCGGTGACCCAGTACTTC. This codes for CASSLAGGPVTQYF.

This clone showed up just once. The CDR3: CATSRGGQESGKLFF. For the CDR3, the DNA is TGTGCCACCAGCAGAGGTGGACAGGAAAGTGGAAAACTGTTTTTT. This rearrangement joins TRBV15 to TRBJ1-4; 7 bases agree with TRBD1. Germline values: CDR1 LNHNV, CDR2 YYDKDF (reference sequence). CDR3 length: 15 residues. The V gene end was trimmed by 1 base and the J gene end by 10 bases; junction bases not matched to a gene: 9.

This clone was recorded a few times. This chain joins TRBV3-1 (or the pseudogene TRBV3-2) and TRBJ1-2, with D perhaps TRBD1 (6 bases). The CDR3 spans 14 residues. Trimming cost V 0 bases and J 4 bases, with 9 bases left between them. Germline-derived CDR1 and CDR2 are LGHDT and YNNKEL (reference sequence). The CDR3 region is CASSQDQGRYGYTF. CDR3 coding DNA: TGTGCCAGCAGCCAAGACCAGGGGCGCTATGGCTACACCTTC.

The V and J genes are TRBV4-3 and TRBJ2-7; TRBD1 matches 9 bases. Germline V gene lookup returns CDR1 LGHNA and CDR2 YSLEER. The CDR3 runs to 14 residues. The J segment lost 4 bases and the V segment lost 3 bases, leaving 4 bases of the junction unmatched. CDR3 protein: CASSQGQGNYEQYF. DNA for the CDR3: TGCGCCAGCAGCCAGGGACAGGGAAATTACGAGCAGTACTTC.

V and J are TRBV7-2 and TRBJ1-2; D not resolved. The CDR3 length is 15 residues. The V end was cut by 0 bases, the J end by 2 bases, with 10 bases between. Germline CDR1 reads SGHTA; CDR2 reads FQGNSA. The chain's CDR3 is CASSLALPKNYGYTF. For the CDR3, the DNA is TGTGCCAGCAGCTTAGCCCTGCCGAAAAACTATGGCTACACCTTC.

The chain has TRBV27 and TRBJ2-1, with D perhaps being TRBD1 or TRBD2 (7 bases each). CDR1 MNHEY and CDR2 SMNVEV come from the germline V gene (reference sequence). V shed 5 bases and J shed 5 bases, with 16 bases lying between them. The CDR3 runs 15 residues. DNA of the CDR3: TGTGCCAGCAGTCCGCACAGGGGAGGGGACAATGAGCAGTTCTTC. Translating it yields CASSPHRGGDNEQFF.